This T cell receptor beta chain was recovered during a study of blood T cells in healthy people across ages. Study overall: Capture via template switching afforded approximately one barcoded beta molecule per two T cells. Study results and limitations: Comparison with aged donors showed that long-lived donors had more naive CD4+ cells and higher diversity.

The authors ran a second PCR of roughly 6 to 11 cycles using a sample-barcoded 5' primer and a J-beta primer mix. From the 5' RACE reads, TCRdb called clonotypes with MiXCR, one entry per CDR3 protein. The profile shows some 1.5 million distinct CDR3 sequences, 35% to 45% of them singletons. CDR1 SGHVS and CDR2 FNYEAQ come from the germline V gene. Trimming cost V 5 bases and J 3 bases; bases outside gene matches: 3. The length of the CDR3 is 14 residues. The draw of peripheral blood yielded roughly 10 milliliters from each donor. Total RNA was isolated from each sample in quantities of at least 6 micrograms. There are a few counts of this clonotype. The target antigen is unknown.

The chain carries TRBV7-6 and TRBJ2-1; TRBD2 matches 8 bases. The sample comprised blood. This receptor was identified in a woman aged 18-29 years in good health. The CDR3 DNA reads as TGTGCCAGCAGCCGGACTAGCTACTACAATGAGCAGTTCTTC. Amino acids: CASSRTSYYNEQFF.